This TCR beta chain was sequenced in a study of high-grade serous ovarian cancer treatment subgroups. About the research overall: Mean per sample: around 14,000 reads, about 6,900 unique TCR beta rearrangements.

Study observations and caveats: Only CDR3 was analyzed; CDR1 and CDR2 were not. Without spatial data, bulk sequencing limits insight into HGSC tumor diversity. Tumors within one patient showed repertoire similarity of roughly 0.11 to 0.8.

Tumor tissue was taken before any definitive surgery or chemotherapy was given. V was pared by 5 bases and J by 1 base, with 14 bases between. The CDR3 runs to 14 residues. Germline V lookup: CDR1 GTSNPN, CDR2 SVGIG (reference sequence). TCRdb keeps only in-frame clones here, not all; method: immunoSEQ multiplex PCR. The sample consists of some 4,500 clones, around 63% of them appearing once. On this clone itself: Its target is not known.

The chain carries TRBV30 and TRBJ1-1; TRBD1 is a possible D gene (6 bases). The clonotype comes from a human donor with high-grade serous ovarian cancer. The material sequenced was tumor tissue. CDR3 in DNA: TGTGCCTGGGGGTTGGGACACAGGAACACTGAAGCTTTCTTT. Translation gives CAWGLGHRNTEAFF.